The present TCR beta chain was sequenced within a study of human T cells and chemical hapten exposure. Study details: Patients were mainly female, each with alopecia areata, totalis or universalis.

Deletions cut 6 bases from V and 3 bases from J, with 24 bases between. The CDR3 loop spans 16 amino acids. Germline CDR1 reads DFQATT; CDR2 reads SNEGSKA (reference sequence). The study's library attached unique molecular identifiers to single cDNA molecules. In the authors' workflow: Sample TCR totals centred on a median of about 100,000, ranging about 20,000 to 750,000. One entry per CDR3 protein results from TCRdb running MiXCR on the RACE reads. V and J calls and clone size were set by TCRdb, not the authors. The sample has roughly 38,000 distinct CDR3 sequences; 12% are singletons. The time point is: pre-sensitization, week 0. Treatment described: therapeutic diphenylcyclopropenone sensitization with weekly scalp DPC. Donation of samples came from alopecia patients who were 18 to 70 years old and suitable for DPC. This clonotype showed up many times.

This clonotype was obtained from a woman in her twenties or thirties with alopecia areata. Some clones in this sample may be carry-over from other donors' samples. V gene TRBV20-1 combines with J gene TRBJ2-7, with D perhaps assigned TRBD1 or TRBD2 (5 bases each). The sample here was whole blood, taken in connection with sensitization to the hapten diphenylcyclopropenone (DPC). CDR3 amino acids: CSARHIHRDRGYEQYF. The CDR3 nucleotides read TGCAGTGCCCGCCACATCCACCGGGACCGGGGCTACGAGCAGTACTTC.